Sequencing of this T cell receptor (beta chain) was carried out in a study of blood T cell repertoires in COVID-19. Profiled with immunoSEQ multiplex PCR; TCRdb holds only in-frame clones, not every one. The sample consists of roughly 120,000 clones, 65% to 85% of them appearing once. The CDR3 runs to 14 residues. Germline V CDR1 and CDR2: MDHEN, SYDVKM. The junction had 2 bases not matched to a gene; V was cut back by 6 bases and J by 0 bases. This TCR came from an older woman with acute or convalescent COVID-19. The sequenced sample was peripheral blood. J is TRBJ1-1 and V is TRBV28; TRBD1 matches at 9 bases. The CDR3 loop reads CASRTGGMNTEAFF. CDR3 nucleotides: TGTGCCAGCAGGACAGGGGGTATGAACACTGAAGCTTTCTTT. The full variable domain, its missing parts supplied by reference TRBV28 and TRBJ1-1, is DVKVTQSSRYLVKRTGEKVFLECVQDMDHENMFWYRQDPGLGLRLIYFSYDVKMKEKGDIPEGYSVSREKKERFSLILESASTNQTSMYLCASRTGGMNTEAFFGQGTRLTVV.